A single count supports the clone carrying this T cell receptor beta chain. This could be a read error, since a much larger clone is one nucleotide away. This record belongs to a study of T cell repertoires in cytomegalovirus infection. Study-level background: Public TCR beta signatures marked donors with CMV infection and the matching HLA.

Germline-derived CDR1 and CDR2 are SGHVS and FNYEAQ. This CDR3 is 16 amino acids long. TCRdb passed the reads through MiXCR, listing each CDR3 protein once. The sample lists approximately 500,000 distinct CDR3 sequences, around a quarter occurring once. The sequenced material came from PBMCs. The chain employs TRBV7-6 and TRBJ2-2, with TRBD2 matching over 8 bases. This sequence was found in a human donor in good health (CMV status not recorded). Some clones in this sample may be carry-over from other donors' samples. In DNA, the CDR3 is TGTGTCAGCAGCTTATTTACGGGAGGGCCGGCCGGGGAGCTGTTTTTT. It encodes CVSSLFTGGPAGELFF.